The T cell receptor (beta chain) described here comes from a study of control samples from healthy donors and cancer patients. TCRdb's copy holds only in-frame clones and misses some; the assay was immunoSEQ multiplex PCR. Among 97,000 or so clones listed, under 95% were seen once. The germline V gene has CDR1 MDHEN and CDR2 SYDVKM. With 3 bases removed from V and 0 bases from J, the gap between germline ends came to 5 bases. This CDR3 has 13 amino acids. The sample was blood. The receptor was derived from a woman under 30 in good health. The chain has TRBV28 and TRBJ1-1, with D unclear. DNA for the CDR3: TGTGCCAGCAGTTTCCCTGTGAACACTGAAGCTTTCTTT. This translates into CASSFPVNTEAFF.